A selection of T cell receptor beta chains follows, all from one sample in a study of blood T cell repertoires in COVID-19. Sequenced by immunoSEQ multiplex PCR; TCRdb stores in-frame clones only, minus some. The data show under 150,000 clones, with around 84% seen just once and about a sixth held by the top ten. The sequencing sample was made of peripheral blood. Source of these receptors: a woman of 80 years or more with acute or convalescent COVID-19. Each CDR3 is given with its conserved first and last residue.

v_call,cdr3_length,cdr3_aa
TRBV29-1,11,CSVIRGNEQFF
TRBV19,12,CASRTVGEKLFF
TRBV9,18,CASSVRGSGYSNTGELFF
TRBV28,14,CASSGTGGTNEQYF
TRBV19,15,CASSMSRSGANVLTF
TRBV30,14,CASGGGQISRALHF
TRBV7-9,15,CASSPLLRNTGELFF
TRBV6-5,16,CASSYTRIRSYNEQFF
TRBV7-9,16,CASSLVGQSLTGELFF
TRBV4-2,16,CASSHGSGGGALGYTF
TRBV30,13,CAWSGGVGLAQYF
TRBV18,18,CASSPQGTGGTGANVLTF
TRBV12-3/TRBV12-4,13,CASSFQGDNEQFF
TRBV9,15,CASSERTAVMAEQYF
TRBV24-1,12,CATSDHDRNQYF
TRBV2,11,CASTVGWEQFF
TRBV5-1,16,CASSLAGSDLNSPLHF
TRBV9,14,CASSAPGGKDGYTF
TRBV30,15,CAWSTGTGLNSPLHF
TRBV9,12,CASSVGSPRQYF